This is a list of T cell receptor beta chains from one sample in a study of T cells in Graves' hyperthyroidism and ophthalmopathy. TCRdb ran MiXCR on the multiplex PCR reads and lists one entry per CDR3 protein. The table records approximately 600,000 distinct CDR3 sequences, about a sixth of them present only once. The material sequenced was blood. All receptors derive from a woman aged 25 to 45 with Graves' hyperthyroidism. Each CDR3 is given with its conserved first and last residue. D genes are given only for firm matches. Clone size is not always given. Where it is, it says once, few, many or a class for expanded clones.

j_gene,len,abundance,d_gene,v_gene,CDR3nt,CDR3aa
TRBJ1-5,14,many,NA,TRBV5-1,TGCGCCAGCAGCTTGGCAAGCGGCAATCAGCCCCAGCATTTT,CASSLASGNQPQHF
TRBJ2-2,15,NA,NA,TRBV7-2,TGTGCCAGCAGCCCCACCGGGGTTTACACCGGGGAGCTGTTTTTT,CASSPTGVYTGELFF
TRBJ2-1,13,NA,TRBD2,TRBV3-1,TGTGCCAGCAGCCAGGGGACTAGCCGGGAGCAGTTCTTC,CASSQGTSREQFF
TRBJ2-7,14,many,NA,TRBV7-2,TGTGCCAGCAGCTTAACCCAGGGGGGGTACGAGCAGTACTTC,CASSLTQGGYEQYF
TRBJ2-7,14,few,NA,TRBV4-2,TGTGCCAGCAGCCAAGAAAAGTCCGGCGTCGAGCAGTACTTC,CASSQEKSGVEQYF
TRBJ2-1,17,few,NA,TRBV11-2,TGTGCCAGCAGCTCCTATGCCACCGCCGGGGGCTTTGATGAGCAGTTCTTC,CASSSYATAGGFDEQFF
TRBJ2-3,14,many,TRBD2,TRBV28,TGTGCCAGCAGTTTAAAGCGGGACACAGATACGCAGTATTTT,CASSLKRDTDTQYF
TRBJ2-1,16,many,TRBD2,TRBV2,TGTGCCAGCACAGAAAGGGCTAGCGGAAAATACAATGAGCAGTTCTTC,CASTERASGKYNEQFF
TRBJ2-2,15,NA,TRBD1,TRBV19,TGTGCCAGTAGTAACAGGGGCCTCAACACCGGGGAGCTGTTTTTT,CASSNRGLNTGELFF
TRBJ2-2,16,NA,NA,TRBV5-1,TGCGCCAGCAGCTTGGCCGTCGGGCGGAACACCGGGGAGCTGTTTTTT,CASSLAVGRNTGELFF
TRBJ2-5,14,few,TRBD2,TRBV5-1,TGCGCCAGCAATCAGGCGGGAGAGGGGGAGACCCAGTACTTC,CASNQAGEGETQYF
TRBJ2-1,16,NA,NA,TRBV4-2,TGTGCCAGCAGCCAAGTGGGGGCCGAAGGAAAAAGGGAGCAGTTCTTC,CASSQVGAEGKREQFF
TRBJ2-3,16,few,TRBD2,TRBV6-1,TGTGCCAGCAAGCGACTAGCGGGAGATTATACAGATACGCAGTATTTT,CASKRLAGDYTDTQYF
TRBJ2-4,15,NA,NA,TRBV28,TGTGCCAGCAGTCCCGGACTGGTAGCCAAAAACATTCAGTACTTC,CASSPGLVAKNIQYF
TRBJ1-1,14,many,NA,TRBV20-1,TGCAGTGCTTCCCCCGGGACTGCGTACGGCGAAGCTTTCTTT,CSASPGTAYGEAFF
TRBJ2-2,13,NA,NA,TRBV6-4,TGTGCCAGCAGTGTTAGGGAAACCGGGGAGCTGTTTTTT,CASSVRETGELFF
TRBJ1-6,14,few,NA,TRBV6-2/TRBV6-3,TGTGCCAGCAGCCCGGGCCCACGGGGTTCACCCCTCCACTTT,CASSPGPRGSPLHF
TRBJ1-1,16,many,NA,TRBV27,TGTGCCAGCAGTTTCCGTGGAGGAGGGGCCAACACTGAAGCTTTCTTT,CASSFRGGGANTEAFF
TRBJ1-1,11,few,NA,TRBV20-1,TGCAGTGCTATAGCGAACACTGAAGCTTTCTTT,CSAIANTEAFF
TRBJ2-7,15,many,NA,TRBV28,TGTGCCAGCAGTTTAAATGAGCGTAGGGGCTACGAGCAGTACTTC,CASSLNERRGYEQYF
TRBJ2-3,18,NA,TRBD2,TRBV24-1,TGTGCCACCAGTGACCTCGGGACTAGCCACGCTAGCACAGATACGCAGTATTTT,CATSDLGTSHASTDTQYF
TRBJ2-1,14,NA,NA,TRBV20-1,TGCAGTCCGATGGCTAGTTCCCCTTACAATGAGCAGTTCTTC,CSPMASSPYNEQFF
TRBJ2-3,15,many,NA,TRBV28,TGTGCCACCTCTCAATCGGGGGTTAGCACAGATACGCAGTATTTT,CATSQSGVSTDTQYF
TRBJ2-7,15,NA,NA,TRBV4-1,TGCGCCAGCAGCCAAGAATTGGGGAAGGAGTACGAGCAGTACTTC,CASSQELGKEYEQYF
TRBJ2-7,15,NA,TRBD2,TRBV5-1,TGCGCCAGCAGCAACAGCGGGAGGGGCCTCGACGAGCAGTACTTC,CASSNSGRGLDEQYF
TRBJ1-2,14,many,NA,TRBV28,TGTGCCAGCAGTTTGGAGGTAGGGCTCGATGGCTACACCTTC,CASSLEVGLDGYTF
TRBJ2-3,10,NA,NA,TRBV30,TGTGCCTGCGAAGAAGATACGCAGTATTTT,CACEEDTQYF
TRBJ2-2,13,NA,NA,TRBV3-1,TGTGCCAGCAACCTAGCGCAGACCGGGGAGCTGTTTTTT,CASNLAQTGELFF
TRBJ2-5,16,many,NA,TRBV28,TGTGCCAGCAGGCGCACCCTAGCTGGGCGGCAAGAGACCCAGTACTTC,CASRRTLAGRQETQYF
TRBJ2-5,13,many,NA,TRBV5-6,TGTGCCAGCAGCTTGGACAGGACTGAGACCCAGTACTTC,CASSLDRTETQYF
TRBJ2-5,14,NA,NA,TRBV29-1,TGCAGCGTTGAAGATCGGTCAGTATCAGCGACCCAGTACTTC,CSVEDRSVSATQYF
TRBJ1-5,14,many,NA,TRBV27,TGTGCCAGTCGAACTCAAGTTGGAAGTCCGTCCCAGCATTTT,CASRTQVGSPSQHF
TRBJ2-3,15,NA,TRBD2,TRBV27,TGTGCCAGCATCAAGCGGGAGGGATCCACAGATACGCAGTATTTT,CASIKREGSTDTQYF
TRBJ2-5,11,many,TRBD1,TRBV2,TGTGCCAGCAGATACGGACAGGCTGAGTACTTC,CASRYGQAEYF
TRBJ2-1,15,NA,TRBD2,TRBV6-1,TGTGCCAGCATCCTAGCGGGCCGTCAAGAAAATGAGCAGTTCTTC,CASILAGRQENEQFF
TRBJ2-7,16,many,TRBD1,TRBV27,TGTGCCAGCAAAGGTCCTTCGGACAGGGGTTACTACGAGCAGTACTTC,CASKGPSDRGYYEQYF
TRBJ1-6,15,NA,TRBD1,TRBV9,TGTGCCAGCAGCGTTACATACAGGGGGAATTCACCCCTCCACTTT,CASSVTYRGNSPLHF